These T cell receptor beta chains were read from a single sample in a study of T cell responses to AZD1222 COVID-19 vaccine. Using immunoSEQ multiplex PCR, the repertoire was profiled, and TCRdb retains in-frame clones only, with some absent. The data show tens of thousands of clones, with 89% seen just once and about 9.3% held by the top ten. The sample in question was peripheral blood, obtained 28 days after the second AZD1222 dose. Receptors were obtained from an adult who received the AZD1222 COVID-19 vaccine. Each CDR3 is given with its conserved first and last residue. A D gene is named only where the DNA matches it firmly. Size tells how often a clone was seen (once, few, many) or the class of an expanded clone, and some rows leave it out.

j_call d_call clone_size v_call cdr3_aa cdr3_nt
TRBJ1-1 - - TRBV10-3 CAINPDGNAEAFF TGTGCCATCAACCCGGACGGGAACGCTGAAGCTTTCTTT
TRBJ1-5 - - TRBV2 CASRGPSPQHF TGTGCCAGCAGAGGGCCCTCGCCCCAGCATTTT
TRBJ2-4 - - TRBV5-1 CASSLNSQLGAKNIQYF TGCGCCAGCAGCTTGAATTCGCAGCTCGGGGCCAAAAACATTCAGTACTTC
TRBJ1-1 - - TRBV4-1 CASGEALGGFSTEAFF TGCGCCAGCGGCGAAGCTTTAGGAGGGTTTAGCACTGAAGCTTTCTTT
TRBJ2-6 - - TRBV2 CASTQSEGFRGQHIVLTF TGTGCCAGCACCCAAAGTGAAGGTTTCCGGGGACAACATATTGTCCTGACTTTC
TRBJ2-1 - - TRBV7-2 CASSFLSARSSYNEQFF TGTGCCAGCAGCTTTCTGAGTGCCCGGAGCTCCTACAATGAGCAGTTCTTC
TRBJ2-2 - once TRBV4-1 CASSQAGGELFF TGCGCCAGCAGCCAGGCGGGCGGAGAGCTGTTTTTT
TRBJ2-1 - - TRBV27 CASSLRAGGEQFF TGTGCCAGCAGTTTGCGAGCCGGCGGTGAGCAGTTCTTC
TRBJ1-6 - - TRBV30 CAWSFSSYNSPLHF TGTGCCTGGAGCTTTAGCTCCTATAATTCACCCCTCCACTTT
TRBJ1-2 TRBD1 - TRBV28 CASSFRGTGAGYTF TGTGCCAGCAGTTTTCGAGGGACAGGGGCCGGCTACACCTTC
TRBJ1-2 TRBD1 - TRBV7-8 CASSLAGQNNYGYTF TGTGCCAGCAGCTTGGCGGGACAGAATAACTATGGCTACACCTTC
TRBJ1-4 - once TRBV5-4 CASSPTTGSPKEKLFF TGTGCCAGCAGCCCCACCACCGGGTCACCAAAGGAAAAACTGTTTTTT
TRBJ2-4 TRBD2 - TRBV15 CATSSRGGLSVNIQYF TGTGCCACCAGCTCCCGCGGGGGACTCTCGGTAAACATTCAGTACTTC
TRBJ2-1 - - TRBV15 CATSRDLSYNEQFF TGTGCCACCAGCAGAGATCTAAGCTACAATGAGCAGTTCTTC
TRBJ2-7 - - TRBV7-2 CASSLLRPTEQYF TGTGCCAGCAGCCTACTTCGCCCCACGGAGCAGTACTTC
TRBJ1-2 TRBD1 once TRBV11-2 CASSLARGDYGYTF TGTGCCAGCAGCTTAGCCAGGGGGGACTATGGCTACACCTTC
TRBJ1-5 - - TRBV2 CASTTGQLNQPQHF TGTGCCAGCACCACAGGGCAGCTAAATCAGCCCCAGCATTTT
TRBJ2-1 TRBD2 - TRBV19 CASSIFQRGYNEQFF TGTGCCAGTAGTATATTCCAGCGGGGTTACAATGAGCAGTTCTTC
TRBJ2-2 TRBD2 - TRBV6-6 CASRPSGTRVPGELFF TGTGCCAGCAGACCCTCCGGGACTAGAGTCCCCGGGGAGCTGTTTTTT
TRBJ1-1 - - TRBV5-1 CASSSQGNTEAFF TGCGCCAGCAGCTCACAGGGAAACACTGAAGCTTTCTTT
TRBJ1-5 - - TRBV2 CASTRERNQPQHF TGTGCCAGCACCAGGGAACGCAATCAGCCCCAGCATTTT
TRBJ1-4 TRBD1 few TRBV2 CASSRGATNEKLFF TGTGCCAGCTCCAGGGGGGCAACTAATGAAAAACTGTTTTTT
TRBJ1-1 - - TRBV19 CASSIRAGTTEAFF TGTGCCAGTAGTATAAGGGCAGGGACCACTGAAGCTTTCTTT
TRBJ1-2 - few TRBV4-2 CASSQEVGGTYGYTF TGTGCCAGCAGCCAAGAGGTAGGAGGGACCTATGGCTACACCTTC
TRBJ1-1 - - TRBV6-2/TRBV6-3 CASSYSSEAFF TGTGCCAGCAGTTACTCTTCTGAAGCTTTCTTT
TRBJ2-5 - - TRBV12-3/TRBV12-4 CASSLVGRETQYF TGTGCCAGCAGTTTAGTTGGCAGAGAGACCCAGTACTTC
TRBJ1-2 - few TRBV12-5 CASGLARDHTF TGTGCTAGTGGTTTGGCGAGGGATCACACCTTC
TRBJ1-2 - - TRBV5-1 CASSWDGAGRGYTF TGCGCCAGCAGCTGGGACGGGGCCGGACGGGGCTACACCTTC
TRBJ2-5 - - TRBV6-6 CASRETAQETQYF TGTGCCAGCAGAGAGACAGCCCAAGAGACCCAGTACTTC
TRBJ2-1 TRBD2 - TRBV6-5 CASSLAGGEQFF TGTGCCAGCAGCCTAGCGGGGGGTGAGCAGTTCTTC
TRBJ1-5 TRBD1 - TRBV9 CASSEGTVSNQPQHF TGTGCCAGCAGCGAGGGGACAGTAAGCAATCAGCCCCAGCATTTT
TRBJ1-6 - - TRBV9 CASSVGGYNSPLHF TGTGCCAGCAGCGTAGGAGGCTATAATTCACCCCTCCACTTT
TRBJ1-2 TRBD1 once TRBV4-3 CASSRTGGDYGYTF TGCGCCAGCAGCCGGACAGGGGGGGACTATGGCTACACCTTC
TRBJ2-1 - once TRBV14 CASSQLRYEQFF TGTGCCAGCAGCCAATTGAGGTATGAGCAGTTCTTC
TRBJ2-2 - - TRBV11-3 CASSLNDRMYANTGELFF TGTGCCAGCAGCTTAAACGACAGAATGTACGCGAACACCGGGGAGCTGTTTTTT
TRBJ2-7 - - TRBV5-1 CASSSGVGTEQYF TGCGCCAGCAGCTCGGGGGTAGGGACCGAGCAGTACTTC